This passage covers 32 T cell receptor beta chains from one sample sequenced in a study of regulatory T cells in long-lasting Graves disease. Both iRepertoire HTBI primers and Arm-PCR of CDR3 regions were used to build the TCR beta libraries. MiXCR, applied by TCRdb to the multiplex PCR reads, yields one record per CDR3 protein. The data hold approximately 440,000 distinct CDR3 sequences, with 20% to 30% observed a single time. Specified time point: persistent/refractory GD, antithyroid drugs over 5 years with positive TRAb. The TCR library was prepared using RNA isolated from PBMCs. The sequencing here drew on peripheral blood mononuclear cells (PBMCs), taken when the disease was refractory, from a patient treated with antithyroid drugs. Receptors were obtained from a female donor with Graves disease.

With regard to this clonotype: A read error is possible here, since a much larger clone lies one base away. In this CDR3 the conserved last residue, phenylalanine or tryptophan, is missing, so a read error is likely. The chain's CDR3 is CSARVDSAQETQYS. CDR3 sequence (DNA): TGCAGTGCTAGAGTAGACAGCGCCCAAGAGACCCAGTACTCC. The V and J genes are TRBV20-1 and TRBJ2-5; tentative D call: TRBD1 (5 bases). The CDR3 sequence is 14 residues long. Germline V gene data show CDR1 as DFQATT and CDR2 as SNEGSKA (reference sequence). V gave up 1 base and J gave up 1 base, with 10 bases separating them.

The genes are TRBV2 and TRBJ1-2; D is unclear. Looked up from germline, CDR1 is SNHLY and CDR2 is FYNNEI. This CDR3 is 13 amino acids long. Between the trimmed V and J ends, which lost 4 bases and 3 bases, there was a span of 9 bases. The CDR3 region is CASSARAYYGYTF. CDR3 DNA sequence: TGTGCCAGCAGTGCGCGGGCTTACTATGGCTACACCTTC.

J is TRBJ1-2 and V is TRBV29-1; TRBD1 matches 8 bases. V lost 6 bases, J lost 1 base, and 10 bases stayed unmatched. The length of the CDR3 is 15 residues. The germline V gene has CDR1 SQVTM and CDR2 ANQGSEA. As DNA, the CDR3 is TGCAGCGTAGGAACCGGGACAGGTCTTAACTATGGCTACACCTTC. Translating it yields CSVGTGTGLNYGYTF.

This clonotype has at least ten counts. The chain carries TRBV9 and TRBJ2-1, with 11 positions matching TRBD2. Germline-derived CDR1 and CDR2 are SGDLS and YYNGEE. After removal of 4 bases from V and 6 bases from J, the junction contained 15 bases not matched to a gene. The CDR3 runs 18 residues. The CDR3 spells CASSSGLAAGEWGNEQFF. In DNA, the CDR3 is TGTGCCAGCAGCTCGGGACTAGCGGCCGGAGAATGGGGCAATGAGCAGTTCTTC.

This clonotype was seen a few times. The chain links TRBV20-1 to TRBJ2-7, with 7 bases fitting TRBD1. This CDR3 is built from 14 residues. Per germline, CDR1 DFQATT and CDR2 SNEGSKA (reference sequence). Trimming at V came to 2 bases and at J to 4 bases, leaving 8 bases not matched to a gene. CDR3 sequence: CSARSTTGIYEQYF. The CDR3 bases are TGCAGTGCTAGATCGACGACAGGGATATACGAGCAGTACTTC.

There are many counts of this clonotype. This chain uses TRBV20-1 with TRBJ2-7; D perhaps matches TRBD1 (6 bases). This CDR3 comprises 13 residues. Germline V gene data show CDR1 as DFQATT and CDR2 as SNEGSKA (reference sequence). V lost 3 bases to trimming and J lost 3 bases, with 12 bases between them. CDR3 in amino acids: CSARNYRDYEQYF. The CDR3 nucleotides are TGCAGTGCTAGGAACTACAGGGACTACGAGCAGTACTTC.

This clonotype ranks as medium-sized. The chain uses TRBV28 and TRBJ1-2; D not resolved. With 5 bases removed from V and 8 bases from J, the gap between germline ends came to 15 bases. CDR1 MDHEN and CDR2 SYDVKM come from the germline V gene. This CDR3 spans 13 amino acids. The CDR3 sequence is CASSGGPLEGYTF. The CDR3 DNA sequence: TGTGCCAGCAGTGGCGGGCCCCTCGAGGGCTACACCTTC.

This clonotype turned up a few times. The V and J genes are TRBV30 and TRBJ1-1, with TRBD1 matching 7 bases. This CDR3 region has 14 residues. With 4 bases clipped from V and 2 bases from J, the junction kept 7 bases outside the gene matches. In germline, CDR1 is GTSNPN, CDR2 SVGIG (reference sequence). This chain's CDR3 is CAWIRDRVNTEAFF. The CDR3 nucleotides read TGTGCCTGGATTCGAGACAGGGTCAACACTGAAGCTTTCTTT.

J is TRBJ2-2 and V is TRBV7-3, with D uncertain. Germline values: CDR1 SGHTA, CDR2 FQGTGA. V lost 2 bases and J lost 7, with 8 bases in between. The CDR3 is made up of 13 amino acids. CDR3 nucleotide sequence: TGTGCCAGCAGCTTAGACCCGGACGGGGAGCTGTTTTTT. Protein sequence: CASSLDPDGELFF.

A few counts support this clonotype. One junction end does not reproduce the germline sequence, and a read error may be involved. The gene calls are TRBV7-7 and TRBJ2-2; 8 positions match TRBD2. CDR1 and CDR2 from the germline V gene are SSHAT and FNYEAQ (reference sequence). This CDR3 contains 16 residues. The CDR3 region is CASSLASGRNTGELFF. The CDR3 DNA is TGTGCTAGCAGCTTAGCGAGCGGGAGGAACACCGGGGAGCTGTTTTTT. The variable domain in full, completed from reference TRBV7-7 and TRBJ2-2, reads GAGVSQSPRYKVTKRGQDVTLRCDPISSHATLYWYQQALGQGPEFLTYFNYEAQPDKSGLPSDRFSAERPEGSISTLTIQRTEQRDSAMYRCASSLASGRNTGELFFGEGSRLTVL.

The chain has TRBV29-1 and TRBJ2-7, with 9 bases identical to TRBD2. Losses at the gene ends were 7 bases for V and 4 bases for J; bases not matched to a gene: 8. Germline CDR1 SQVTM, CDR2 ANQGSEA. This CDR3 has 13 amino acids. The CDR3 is CSARRREGYEQYF. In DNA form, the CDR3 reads TGCAGCGCCAGAAGGCGGGAGGGTTACGAGCAGTACTTC.

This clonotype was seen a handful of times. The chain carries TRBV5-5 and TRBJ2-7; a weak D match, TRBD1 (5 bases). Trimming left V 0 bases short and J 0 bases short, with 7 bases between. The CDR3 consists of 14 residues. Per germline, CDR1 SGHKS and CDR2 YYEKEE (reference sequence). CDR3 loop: CASSLGQFSYEQYF. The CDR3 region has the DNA TGTGCCAGCAGCTTGGGACAGTTCTCCTACGAGCAGTACTTC.

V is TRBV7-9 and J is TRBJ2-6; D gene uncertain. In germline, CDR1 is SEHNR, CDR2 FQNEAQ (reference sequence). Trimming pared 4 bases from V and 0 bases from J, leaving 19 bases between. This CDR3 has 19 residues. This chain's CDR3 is CASSYTSRWKLSGANVLTF. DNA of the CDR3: TGTGCCAGCAGCTACACCTCCCGATGGAAACTCTCTGGGGCCAACGTCCTGACTTTC.

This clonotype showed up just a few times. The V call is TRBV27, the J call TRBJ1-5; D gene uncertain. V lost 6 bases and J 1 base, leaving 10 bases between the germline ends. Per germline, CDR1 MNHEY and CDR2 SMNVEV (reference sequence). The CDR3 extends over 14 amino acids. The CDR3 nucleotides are TGTGCCAGCAGCCTTCGTACCAGCAATCAGCCCCAGCATTTT. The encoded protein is CASSLRTSNQPQHF.

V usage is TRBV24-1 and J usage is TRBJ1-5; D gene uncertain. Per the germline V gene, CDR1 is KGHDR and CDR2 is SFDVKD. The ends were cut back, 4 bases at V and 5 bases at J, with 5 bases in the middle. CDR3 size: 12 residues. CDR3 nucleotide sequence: TGTGCCACCAGTGAGGAGGATCAGCCCCAGCATTTT. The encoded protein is CATSEEDQPQHF.

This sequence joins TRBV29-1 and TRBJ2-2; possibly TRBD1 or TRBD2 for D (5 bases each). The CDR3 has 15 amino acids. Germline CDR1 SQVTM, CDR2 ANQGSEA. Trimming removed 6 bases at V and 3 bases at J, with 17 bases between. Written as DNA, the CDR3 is TGCAGCGTCGCACTCGGGACGGGGTACACCGGGGAGCTGTTTTTT. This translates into CSVALGTGYTGELFF.

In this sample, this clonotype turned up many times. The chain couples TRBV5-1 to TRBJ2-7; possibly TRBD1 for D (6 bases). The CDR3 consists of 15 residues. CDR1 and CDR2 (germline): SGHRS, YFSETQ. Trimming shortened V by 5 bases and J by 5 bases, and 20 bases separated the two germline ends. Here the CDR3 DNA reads TGCGCCAGCAGGCCGTCCACGGGACACCCTAACGAGCAGTACTTC. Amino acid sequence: CASRPSTGHPNEQYF.

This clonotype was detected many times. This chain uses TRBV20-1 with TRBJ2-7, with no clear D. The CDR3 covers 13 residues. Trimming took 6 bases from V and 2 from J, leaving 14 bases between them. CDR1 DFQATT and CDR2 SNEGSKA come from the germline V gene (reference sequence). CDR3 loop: CSAPETATYEQYF. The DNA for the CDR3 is TGCAGTGCCCCGGAAACGGCTACCTACGAGCAGTACTTC.

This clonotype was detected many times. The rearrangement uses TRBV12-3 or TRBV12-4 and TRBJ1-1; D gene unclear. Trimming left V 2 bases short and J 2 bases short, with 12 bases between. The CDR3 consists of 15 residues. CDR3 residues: CASSLRPGINTEAFF. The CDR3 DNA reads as TGTGCCAGCAGTTTACGACCGGGAATAAACACTGAAGCTTTCTTT.

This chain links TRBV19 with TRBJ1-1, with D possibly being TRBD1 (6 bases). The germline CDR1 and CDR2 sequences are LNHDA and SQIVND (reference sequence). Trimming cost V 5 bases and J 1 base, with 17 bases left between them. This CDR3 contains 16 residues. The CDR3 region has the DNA TGTGCCAGTAGTCTCTATCACAGGGAAAGGAACACTGAAGCTTTCTTT. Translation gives CASSLYHRERNTEAFF. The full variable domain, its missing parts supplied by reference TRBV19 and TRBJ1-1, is DGGITQSPKYLFRKEGQNVTLSCEQNLNHDAMYWYRQDPGQGLRLIYYSQIVNDFQKGDIAEGYSVSREKKESFPLTVTSAQKNPTAFYLCASSLYHRERNTEAFFGQGTRLTVV.

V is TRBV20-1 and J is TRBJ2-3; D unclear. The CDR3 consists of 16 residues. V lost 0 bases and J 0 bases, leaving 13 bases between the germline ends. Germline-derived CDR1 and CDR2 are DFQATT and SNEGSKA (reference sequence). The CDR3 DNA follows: TGCAGTGCTAGAGATAGTTGGAGTCGGAGCACAGATACGCAGTATTTT. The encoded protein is CSARDSWSRSTDTQYF.

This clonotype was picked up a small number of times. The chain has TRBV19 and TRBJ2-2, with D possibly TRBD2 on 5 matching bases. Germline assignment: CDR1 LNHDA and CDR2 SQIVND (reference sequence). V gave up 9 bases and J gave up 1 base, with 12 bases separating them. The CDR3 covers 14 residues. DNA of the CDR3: TGTGCCAGCAGCACTAGGCGGAACACCGGGGAGCTGTTTTTT. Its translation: CASSTRRNTGELFF.

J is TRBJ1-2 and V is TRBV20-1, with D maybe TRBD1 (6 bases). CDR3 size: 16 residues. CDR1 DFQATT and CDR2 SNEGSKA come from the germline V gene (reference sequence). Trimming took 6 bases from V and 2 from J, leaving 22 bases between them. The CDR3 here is CSARPTVGAGNYGYTF. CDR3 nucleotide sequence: TGCAGTGCCCGCCCCACGGTGGGGGCGGGGAACTATGGCTACACCTTC.

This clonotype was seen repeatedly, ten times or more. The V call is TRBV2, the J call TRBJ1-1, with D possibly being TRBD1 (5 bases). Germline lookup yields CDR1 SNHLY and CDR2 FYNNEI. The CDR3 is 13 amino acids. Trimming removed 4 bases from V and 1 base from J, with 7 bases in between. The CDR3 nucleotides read TGTGCCAGCAGTGGGGACGGGAACACTGAAGCTTTCTTT. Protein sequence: CASSGDGNTEAFF.

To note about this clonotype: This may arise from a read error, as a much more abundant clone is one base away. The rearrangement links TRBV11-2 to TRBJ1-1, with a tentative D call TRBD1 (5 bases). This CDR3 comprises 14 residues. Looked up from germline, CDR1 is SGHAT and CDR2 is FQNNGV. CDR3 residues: CVSSPVGREAEAFF. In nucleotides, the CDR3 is TGTGTCAGCAGCCCGGTGGGCAGGGAAGCTGAAGCTTTCTTT.

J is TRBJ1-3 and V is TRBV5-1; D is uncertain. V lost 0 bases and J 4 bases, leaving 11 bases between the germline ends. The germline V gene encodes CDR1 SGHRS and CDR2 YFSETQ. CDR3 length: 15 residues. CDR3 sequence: CASSLEAAFGNTIYF. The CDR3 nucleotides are TGCGCCAGCAGCTTGGAGGCCGCGTTCGGAAACACCATATATTTT.

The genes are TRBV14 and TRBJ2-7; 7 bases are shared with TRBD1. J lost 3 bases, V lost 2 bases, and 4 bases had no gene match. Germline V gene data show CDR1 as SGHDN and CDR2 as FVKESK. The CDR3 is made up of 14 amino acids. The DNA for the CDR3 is TGTGCCAGCAGCCAATTGACAGGGAACTACGAGCAGTACTTC. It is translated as CASSQLTGNYEQYF.

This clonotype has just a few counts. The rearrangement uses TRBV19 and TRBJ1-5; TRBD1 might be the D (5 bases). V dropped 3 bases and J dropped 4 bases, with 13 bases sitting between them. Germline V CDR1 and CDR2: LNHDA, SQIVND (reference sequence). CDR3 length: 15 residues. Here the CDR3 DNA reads TGTGCCAGTAGTATGGGGACCCTGGGGAATCAGCCCCAGCATTTT. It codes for CASSMGTLGNQPQHF.

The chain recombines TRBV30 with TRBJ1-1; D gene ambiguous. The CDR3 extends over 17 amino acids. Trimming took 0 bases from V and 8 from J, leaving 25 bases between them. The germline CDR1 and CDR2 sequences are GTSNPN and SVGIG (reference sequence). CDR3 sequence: CAWSVLNFRGLRPEAFF. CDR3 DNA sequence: TGTGCCTGGAGTGTACTAAATTTTCGGGGTTTACGGCCCGAAGCTTTCTTT.

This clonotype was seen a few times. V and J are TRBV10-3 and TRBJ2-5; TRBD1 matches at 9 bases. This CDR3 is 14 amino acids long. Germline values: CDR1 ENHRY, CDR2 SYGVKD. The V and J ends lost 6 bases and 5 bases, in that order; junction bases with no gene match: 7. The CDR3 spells CAIRPGQGEETQYF. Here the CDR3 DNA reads TGTGCCATCAGACCGGGACAGGGTGAGGAGACCCAGTACTTC.

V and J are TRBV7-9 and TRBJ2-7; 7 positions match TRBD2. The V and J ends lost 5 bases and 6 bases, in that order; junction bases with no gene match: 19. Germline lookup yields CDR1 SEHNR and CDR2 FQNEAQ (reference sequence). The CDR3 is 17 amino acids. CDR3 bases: TGTGCCAGCAGCACACCTGGGGTGCGACTAGCTGGTGTCGAGCAGTACTTC. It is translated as CASSTPGVRLAGVEQYF.

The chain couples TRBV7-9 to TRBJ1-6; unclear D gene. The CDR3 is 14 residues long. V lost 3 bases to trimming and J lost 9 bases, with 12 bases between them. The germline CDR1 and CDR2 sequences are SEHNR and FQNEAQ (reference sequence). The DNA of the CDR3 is TGTGCCAGCAGCTTGACCGATAGGAGTTCACCCCTCCACTTT. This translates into CASSLTDRSSPLHF.